This T cell receptor beta chain was retrieved from a study of cytomegalovirus exposure and HLA in healthy donors. Trimming took 4 bases from V and 6 from J, leaving 13 bases between them. CDR3 length equals 15 residues. Germline V gives CDR1 SGHDN, CDR2 FVKESK. This clone appeared a single time. The PCR contained 60 Vbeta and 13 Jbeta primers. Here immunoSEQ multiplex PCR was the method, and the copy in TCRdb shows in-frame clones only, minus some. This table has 100,000 to 120,000 clones, approximately 83% appearing once. The sequenced sample was PBMCs. This receptor was obtained from a man aged 40-50 years in good health and CMV-seronegative. V is TRBV14 and J is TRBJ1-6; tentative D call: TRBD1 (6 bases). The chain's CDR3 is CASSPRQASNSPLHF. The DNA for the CDR3 is TGTGCCAGCAGCCCCCGACAGGCCTCTAATTCACCCCTCCACTTT.